There are a few counts of the clone carrying this TCR beta chain. This entry belongs to a study of blood T cell repertoires in COVID-19. Looking at the study overall: The samples span acute and convalescent COVID-19 from the United States, Italy and Spain. Nucleic acid was either cDNA or gDNA, and it came from T cells, B-cell-depleted T cells, or PBMCs.

V lost 4 bases and J 0 bases, leaving 10 bases between the germline ends. The CDR3 length is 14 residues. Germline CDR1 reads SGHRS; CDR2 reads YFSETQ. In the original workflow: Amplified reference gene primers provided the basis for estimating nucleated cell counts. The assay was immunoSEQ multiplex PCR, and TCRdb's table has in-frame clones only and misses some. For V, J and clone size, that table is used; D and trimming come from the DNA. The sample carries about 260,000 clones, 85% to 90% recorded once. This receptor was taken from a woman between 35 and 50 years old who had recovered from COVID-19. J is TRBJ1-1 and V is TRBV5-1; TRBD1 is a possible D gene (6 bases). Sequencing was done on a sample of peripheral blood. The CDR3 reads CASSPGHLNTEAFF. CDR3 DNA: TGCGCCAGCAGCCCGGGACACTTGAACACTGAAGCTTTCTTT.